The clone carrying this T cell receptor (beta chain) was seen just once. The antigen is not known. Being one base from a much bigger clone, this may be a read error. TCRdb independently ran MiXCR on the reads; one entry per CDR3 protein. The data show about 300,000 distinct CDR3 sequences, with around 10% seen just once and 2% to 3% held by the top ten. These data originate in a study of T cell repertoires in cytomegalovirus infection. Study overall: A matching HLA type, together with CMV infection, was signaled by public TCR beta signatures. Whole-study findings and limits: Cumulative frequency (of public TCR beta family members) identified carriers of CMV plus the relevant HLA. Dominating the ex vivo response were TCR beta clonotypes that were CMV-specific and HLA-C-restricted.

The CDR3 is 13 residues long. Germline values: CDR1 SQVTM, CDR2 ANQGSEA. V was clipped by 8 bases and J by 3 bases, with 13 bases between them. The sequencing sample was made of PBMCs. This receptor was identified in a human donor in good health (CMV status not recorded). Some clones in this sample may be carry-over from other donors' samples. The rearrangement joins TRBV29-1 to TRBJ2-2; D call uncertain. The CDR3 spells CSPLVEYTGELFF. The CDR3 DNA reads TGCAGCCCCTTAGTGGAATACACCGGGGAGCTGTTTTTT.